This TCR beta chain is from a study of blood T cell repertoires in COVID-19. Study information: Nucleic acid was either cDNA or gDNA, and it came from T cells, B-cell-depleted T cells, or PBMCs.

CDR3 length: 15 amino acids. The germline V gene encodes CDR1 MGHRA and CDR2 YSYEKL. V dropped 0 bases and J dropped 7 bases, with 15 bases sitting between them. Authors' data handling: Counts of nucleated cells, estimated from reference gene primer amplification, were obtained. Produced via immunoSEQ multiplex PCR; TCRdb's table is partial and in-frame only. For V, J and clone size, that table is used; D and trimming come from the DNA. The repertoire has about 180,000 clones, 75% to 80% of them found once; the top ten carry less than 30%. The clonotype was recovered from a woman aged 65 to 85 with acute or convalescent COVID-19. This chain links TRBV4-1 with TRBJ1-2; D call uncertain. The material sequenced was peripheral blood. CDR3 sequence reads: CASSQEAPLSFGYTF. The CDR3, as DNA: TGCGCCAGCAGCCAAGAAGCTCCATTATCCTTTGGCTACACCTTC.